The clone carrying this TCR beta chain was seen many times. Its antigen is as yet unknown. This CDR3 is 17 amino acids long. Trimming removed 0 bases at V and 5 bases at J, with 16 bases between. Germline V gene sequence: CDR1 SGHVS, CDR2 FNYEAQ. This record belongs to a study of T cell repertoires in cytomegalovirus infection. Study overall: Signatures in public TCR beta sequences pointed to both CMV infection and matching HLA type.

Study-wide points: There were carriers of CMV plus the relevant HLA, and cumulative public TCR beta family frequency identified them. Within the response measured ex vivo, HLA-C-restricted CMV-specific TCR beta clonotypes were dominant.

TCRdb re-derived calls from the reads in MiXCR, one entry per CDR3 protein. The sample has tens of thousands of distinct CDR3 sequences; 4% are singletons. The TCR originated in a human donor in good health (CMV status not recorded). Some clones in this sample may be carry-over from other donors' samples. The chain joins TRBV7-6 to TRBJ2-2, with D perhaps TRBD1 or TRBD2 (5 bases each). The specimen was PBMCs. The CDR3, as DNA: TGTGCCAGCAGCTTAGCGCCAGGACAAACGGGGACCGGGGAGCTGTTTTTT. This translates into CASSLAPGQTGTGELFF.